This T cell receptor (beta chain) is drawn from a study of intratumoral heterogeneity in liver cancer. Study as a whole: Most patients were male, with a median age of about 62 years.

Profiled with immunoSEQ multiplex PCR; TCRdb holds only in-frame clones, not every one. The table records some 3,000 clones, roughly two thirds of them present only once. The hepatocellular carcinoma nodule was sampled at distinct, geographically separated regions. The sample here was tumor tissue, taken before any cancer treatment. This clonotype was sampled from a woman between 65 and 79 years old with hepatocellular carcinoma.

In DNA form, the CDR3 reads TGTGCCAGTAGTAACCGGGACAGGGACGTTCGCGAGCAGTACTTC. Translation: CASSNRDRDVREQYF. The rearrangement uses TRBV19 and TRBJ2-7; TRBD1 aligns across 9 bases. Germline assignment: CDR1 LNHDA and CDR2 SQIVND (reference sequence). The CDR3 contains 15 residues. The V and J ends lost 4 bases and 6 bases, in that order; junction bases with no gene match: 10.